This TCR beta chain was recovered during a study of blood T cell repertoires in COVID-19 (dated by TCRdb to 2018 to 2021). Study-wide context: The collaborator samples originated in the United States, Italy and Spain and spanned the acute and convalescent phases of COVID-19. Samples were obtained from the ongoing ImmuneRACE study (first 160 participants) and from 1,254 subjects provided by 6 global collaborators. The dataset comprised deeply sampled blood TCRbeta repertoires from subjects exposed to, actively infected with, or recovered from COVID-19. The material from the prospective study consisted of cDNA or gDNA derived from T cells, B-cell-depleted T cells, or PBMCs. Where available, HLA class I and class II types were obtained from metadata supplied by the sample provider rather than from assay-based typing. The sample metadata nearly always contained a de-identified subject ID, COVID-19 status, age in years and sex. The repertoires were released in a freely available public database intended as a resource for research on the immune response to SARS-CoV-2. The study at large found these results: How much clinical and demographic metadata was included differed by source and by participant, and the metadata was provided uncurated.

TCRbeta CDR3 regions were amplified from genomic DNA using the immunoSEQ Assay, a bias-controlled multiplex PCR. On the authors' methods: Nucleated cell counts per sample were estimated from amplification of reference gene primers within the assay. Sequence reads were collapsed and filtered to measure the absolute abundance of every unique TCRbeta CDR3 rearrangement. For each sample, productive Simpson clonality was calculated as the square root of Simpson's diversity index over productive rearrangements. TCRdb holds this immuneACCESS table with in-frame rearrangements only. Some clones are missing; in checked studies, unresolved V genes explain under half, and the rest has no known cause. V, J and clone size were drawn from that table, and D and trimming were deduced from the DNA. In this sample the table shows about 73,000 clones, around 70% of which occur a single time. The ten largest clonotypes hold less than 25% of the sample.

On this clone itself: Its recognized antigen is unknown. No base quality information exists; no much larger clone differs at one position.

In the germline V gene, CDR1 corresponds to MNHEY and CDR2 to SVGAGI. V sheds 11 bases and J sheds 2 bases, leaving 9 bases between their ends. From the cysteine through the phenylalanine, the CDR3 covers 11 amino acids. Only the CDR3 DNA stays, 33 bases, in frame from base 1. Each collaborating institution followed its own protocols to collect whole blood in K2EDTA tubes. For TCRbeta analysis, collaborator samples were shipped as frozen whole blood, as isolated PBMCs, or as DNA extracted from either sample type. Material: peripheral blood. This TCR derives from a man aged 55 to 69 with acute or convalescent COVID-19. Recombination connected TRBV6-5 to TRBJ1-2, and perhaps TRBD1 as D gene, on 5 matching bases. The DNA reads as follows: TGTGCCTCAGGACAAAACTATGGCTACACCTTC. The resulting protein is CASGQNYGYTF.